Below, one TCR beta chain is given with its context. In the original workflow: Reference gene primer amplification gave nucleated cell count estimates. TCRdb's copy holds only in-frame clones and misses some; the assay was immunoSEQ multiplex PCR. V and J calls and clone size are as listed in that table; D and trimming were resolved from the DNA. The profile shows around 99,000 clones, 70% to 90% of them singletons. The data belong to a study of blood T cell repertoires in COVID-19. The overall study: The United States, Italy and Spain were the sources of the acute and convalescent COVID-19 samples. PBMCs, B-cell-depleted T cells, or T cells were the source of the cDNA or gDNA that made up the material.

With 3 bases removed from V and 0 bases from J, the gap between germline ends came to 13 bases. The germline CDR1 and CDR2 sequences are LNHDA and SQIVND (reference sequence). This CDR3 has 16 amino acids. The sequence derives from a man aged 50-60 years with active or convalescent COVID-19. The chain links TRBV19 to TRBJ2-3, with a weak D call TRBD2 (5 bases). The sequenced material came from peripheral blood. In DNA form, the CDR3 reads TGTGCCAGTAGTATCCGGGGTCGGTGGAGCACAGATACGCAGTATTTT. This translates into CASSIRGRWSTDTQYF.